This TCR beta chain was documented in a study of cytomegalovirus exposure and HLA in healthy donors. Study results and limitations: Later analysis associated a missense DCLRE1C variant with TCR beta V- and J-gene trimming.

Primers included in the PCR were 60 Vbeta and 13 Jbeta primers. Repertoires were generated with immunoSEQ multiplex PCR, while TCRdb's copy carries only in-frame clones and drops some. The table shows a few hundred thousand clones, with around 81% occurring only once. Worth noting for this clone: Antigen specificity is unknown.

The TCR was taken from a woman in her forties or fifties in good health and CMV-seropositive. The sequenced sample was PBMCs.

The CDR3 DNA sequence: TGTGCCAGCAGCTTGACCCGGGACAGCCTGGGGAGGAAGACCCAGTACTTC. Translating gives CASSLTRDSLGRKTQYF. The chain has TRBV11-2 and TRBJ2-5; D possibly corresponds to TRBD1 (7 bases). The CDR3 totals 17 residues. Between the trimmed V and J ends, which lost 3 bases and 6 bases, there was a span of 23 bases. Germline CDR1 is SGHAT and CDR2 is FQNNGV.